These 23 T cell receptor beta chains share one sample of origin, sequenced in a study of T cell repertoires in cytomegalovirus infection. TCRdb reprocessed the reads with MiXCR, giving one entry per CDR3 protein. The profile shows 100,000 or so distinct CDR3 sequences, approximately 17% of them singletons. Material for sequencing was PBMCs. The origin of the receptors is a human donor in good health (CMV status not recorded). Some clones in this sample may be carry-over from other donors' samples.

This clonotype was detected only a few times. The CDR3 nucleotides are TGTGCCAGCAGCCCCGGACCTCTCTCCTACAATGAGCAGTTCTTC. It translates to CASSPGPLSYNEQFF. J is TRBJ2-1 and V is TRBV14; D gene ambiguous. The CDR3 extends over 15 amino acids. Germline V gene sequence: CDR1 SGHDN, CDR2 FVKESK. Trimming removed 4 bases from V and 0 bases from J, with 10 bases in between.

The chain couples TRBV20-1 to TRBJ1-2; tentatively, D is TRBD1 (5 bases). This CDR3 has 15 residues. Germline CDR1 DFQATT, CDR2 SNEGSKA (reference sequence). V lost 0 bases and J 3 bases, leaving 14 bases between the germline ends. The CDR3 region has the DNA TGCAGTGCTAGAGATCCCAAGAGGGACCACTATGGCTACACCTTC. Translated, it gives CSARDPKRDHYGYTF.

This clonotype showed up many times. The chain couples TRBV7-2 to TRBJ1-5; D gene uncertain. V gave up 1 base and J gave up 3 bases, with 10 bases separating them. Germline loops: CDR1 SGHTA, CDR2 FQGNSA. The CDR3 contains 15 residues. The CDR3 sequence is CASSLVRGFNQPQHF. The CDR3 DNA reads TGTGCCAGCAGCTTAGTAAGAGGTTTCAATCAGCCCCAGCATTTT.

This clonotype was seen ten or more times. The J gene is TRBJ2-3, the V gene TRBV7-2; D not certain. The CDR3 loop spans 13 amino acids. Between the trimmed V and J ends, which lost 3 bases and 0 bases, there was a span of 4 bases. Germline V CDR1 and CDR2: SGHTA, FQGNSA. As DNA, the CDR3 is TGTGCCAGCAGCTTGCCCAGCACAGATACGCAGTATTTT. Amino acid sequence: CASSLPSTDTQYF.

This clonotype rates as medium-sized. CDR3 in amino acids: CASSLRLRTGELFF. The CDR3 region has the DNA TGCGCCAGCAGCCTTAGATTGCGCACCGGGGAGCTGTTTTTT. This chain uses TRBV4-1 with TRBJ2-2; D is unclear. Germline-derived CDR1 and CDR2 are MGHRA and YSYEKL. CDR3 length equals 14 residues. V gave up 4 bases and J gave up 4 bases, with 10 bases separating them.

The table lists this clonotype with a few counts. V gene TRBV11-2 combines with J gene TRBJ2-5; maybe TRBD1 (6 bases). The V end was cut by 5 bases, the J end by 5 bases, with 18 bases between. This CDR3 comprises 15 residues. The V gene's germline CDR1 is SGHAT and CDR2 FQNNGV. As DNA, the CDR3 is TGTGCCAGCAGCCTGATTTTGGGGGCTGGGGAGACCCAGTACTTC. It is translated as CASSLILGAGETQYF.

About this clonotype: Here the CDR3 omits its conserved ending phenylalanine or tryptophan, so a read error is the likely source. The chain couples TRBV29-1 to TRBJ1-2; D unclear. CDR3 length: 11 residues. Germline assignment: CDR1 SQVTM and CDR2 ANQGSEA. Trimming cost V 5 bases and J 4 bases, with 8 bases left between them. The CDR3 here is CSVKLSYGYTL. The CDR3 DNA is TGCAGCGTTAAGTTGTCCTATGGCTACACCCTC.

The chain recombines TRBV6-2 or TRBV6-3 with TRBJ2-4, with D perhaps matching TRBD2 (7 bases). Germline V gene data show CDR1 as MNHEY and CDR2 as SVGEGT. With 7 bases removed from V and 0 bases from J, the gap between germline ends came to 13 bases. The CDR3 is 15 residues long. CDR3 bases: TGTGCCAGCATCGAGGGGGGGACAGCCAAAAACATTCAGTACTTC. It encodes CASIEGGTAKNIQYF.

A few counts support this clonotype. The chain links TRBV4-1 to TRBJ2-5; perhaps TRBD2 as D (5 bases). Per the germline V gene, CDR1 is MGHRA and CDR2 is YSYEKL. Trimming removed 1 base at V and 5 bases at J, with 5 bases between. This CDR3 spans 12 amino acids. CDR3 sequence (DNA): TGCGCCAGCAGCCAAGCGGGGGAGACCCAGTACTTC. Translated, it gives CASSQAGETQYF.

The CDR3 region has the DNA TGCGCCAGCTCCTCCTCCCGCACAGATACGCAGTATTTT. As protein: CASSSSRTDTQYF. This chain connects TRBV23-1 to TRBJ2-3; unclear D gene. TRBV23-1 is an open reading frame, and its role is uncertain. The CDR3 has 13 residues. The V end was cut by 8 bases, the J end by 1 base, with 10 bases between.

This clonotype was seen only a few times. DNA of the CDR3: TGTGCCACCAGCAGAGACCAAACCGAAGCTTTCTTT. Protein: CATSRDQTEAFF. The rearrangement links TRBV15 to TRBJ1-1; D call uncertain. CDR1 is LNHNV, CDR2 YYDKDF, per germline (reference sequence). Trimming stripped 0 bases from V and 8 bases from J, with 7 bases between. The CDR3 is 12 amino acids.

The V call is TRBV18, the J call TRBJ2-5; a possible D gene is TRBD1 (5 bases). This CDR3 is built from 13 residues. Germline V lookup: CDR1 KGHSH, CDR2 LQKENI. The V and J ends lost 5 bases and 3 bases respectively, with 10 bases between them. The CDR3 region is CASSATREETQYF. CDR3 in DNA: TGTGCCAGCTCAGCGACCAGGGAAGAGACCCAGTACTTC.

The chain recombines TRBV5-6 with TRBJ1-3; 7 bases fit TRBD1. The length of the CDR3 is 16 residues. Germline CDR1 SGHDT, CDR2 YYEEEE. Losses at the gene ends were 1 base for V and 4 bases for J; bases not matched to a gene: 8. The chain's CDR3 is CASSLTGVWTGNTIYF. The DNA for the CDR3 is TGTGCCAGCAGCTTGACAGGGGTATGGACCGGAAACACCATATATTTT.

This clonotype was recorded a few times. V gene TRBV24-1 combines with J gene TRBJ1-5; perhaps TRBD1 as D (6 bases). V shed 9 bases and J shed 2 bases, with 13 bases lying between them. Per the germline V gene, CDR1 is KGHDR and CDR2 is SFDVKD. The CDR3 loop spans 14 amino acids. CDR3 coding DNA: TGTGCCACCGCAGGGGCAGGCCGCAATCAGCCCCAGCATTTT. Amino acid sequence: CATAGAGRNQPQHF.

The J gene is TRBJ1-6, the V gene TRBV11-2; D is perhaps TRBD1 (5 bases). Germline CDR1 SGHAT, CDR2 FQNNGV. Trimming left V 4 bases short and J 7 bases short, with 11 bases between. The CDR3 consists of 14 residues. DNA of the CDR3: TGTGCCAGCAGCTCCCGGGGGGAGAATTCACCCCTCCACTTT. Amino acid sequence: CASSSRGENSPLHF.

As for this clonotype: This clone may be a read error of a much larger clone one base away. CDR3 region: CASRTVGAGGYTF. In DNA, the CDR3 is TGTGCCAGCAGAACAGTGGGCGCAGGTGGCTACACCTTC. The chain couples TRBV5-4 to TRBJ1-2; D remains unclear. The CDR3 is 13 amino acids. Germline assignment: CDR1 SGHNT and CDR2 YYREEE (reference sequence). Trimming took 5 bases from V and 7 from J, leaving 15 bases between them.

The rearrangement uses TRBV7-9 and TRBJ2-3; perhaps TRBD2 as D (5 bases). Germline lookup yields CDR1 SEHNR and CDR2 FQNEAQ (reference sequence). V lost 8 bases and J lost 2, with 8 bases in between. The CDR3 spans 12 residues. The CDR3 protein is CASGSFTDTQYF. The CDR3 coding sequence is TGTGCCAGCGGGAGTTTCACAGATACGCAGTATTTT.

This clonotype was recorded many times. The chain combines TRBV10-2 with TRBJ1-2, with TRBD1 matching over 7 bases. The CDR3 contains 10 residues. The V gene's germline CDR1 is WSHSY and CDR2 SAAADI. V lost 10 bases to trimming and J lost 8 bases; unmatched junction nucleotides: 4. The DNA of the CDR3 is TGCGCCACCAACAGGGGCGGCTACACCTTC. Its translation: CATNRGGYTF.

The rearrangement links TRBV7-2 to TRBJ2-7, with 15 bases identical to TRBD2. CDR3 length equals 16 residues. V gave up 5 bases and J gave up 2 bases; unmatched junction bases: 4. Germline-derived CDR1 and CDR2 are SGHTA and FQGNSA. The CDR3 here is CASSKGLAGGAYEQYF. DNA for the CDR3: TGTGCCAGCAGCAAAGGACTAGCGGGGGGGGCCTACGAGCAGTACTTC.

Concerning this clonotype itself: Given a much more abundant clone one base away, this may be a read error. The V gene is TRBV7-2, the J gene TRBJ2-5, with D possibly being TRBD1 or TRBD2 (5 bases each). Germline values: CDR1 SGHTA, CDR2 FQGNSA. This CDR3 is built from 12 residues. The CDR3 sequence: CAGRGDQETQYF. CDR3 DNA: TGTGCCGGCAGAGGGGACCAAGAGACCCAGTACTTC.

V gene TRBV28 combines with J gene TRBJ1-6; TRBD1 might be the D (6 bases). CDR3 length: 16 amino acids. Trimming took 6 bases from V and 5 from J, leaving 17 bases between them. Germline-derived CDR1 and CDR2 are MDHEN and SYDVKM. DNA of the CDR3: TGTGCCAGCAGACAAGTCGACAGGAAAGATAATTCACCCCTCCACTTT. Its protein product is CASRQVDRKDNSPLHF.

This clonotype was detected a few times. This chain uses TRBV5-1 with TRBJ2-2; 16 nucleotides agree with TRBD2. The CDR3 length is 19 residues. After removal of 4 bases from V and 3 bases from J, the junction contained 9 bases not matched to a gene. CDR1 and CDR2 from the germline V gene are SGHRS and YFSETQ. This chain's CDR3 is CASSPAAGLAGGHTGELFF. CDR3 sequence (DNA): TGCGCCAGCAGCCCCGCCGCGGGACTAGCGGGGGGGCACACCGGGGAGCTGTTTTTT.

This clonotype was seen repeatedly, ten times or more. The junction shows a germline mismatch at one end, possibly a read error. V and J are TRBV7-2 and TRBJ2-2; D may match TRBD1 or TRBD2 (5 bases each). This CDR3 comprises 15 residues. Germline assignment: CDR1 SGHTA and CDR2 FQGNSA. The CDR3 here is CASNLGTFNTGELFF. The DNA for the CDR3 is TGTGCCAGCAACTTAGGGACCTTCAACACCGGGGAGCTGTTTTTT.